Here is one T cell receptor (beta chain) with its context. This clonotype was seen at least ten times. It lacks a known antigen. Per-base qualities were not stored, and no clone one base away is much larger. The data derive from a study of CD8+CD57+ T cells in acquired aplastic anemia (dated by TCRdb to between 2017 and 2018). Regarding the research as a whole: Extracted DNA from sorted CD4+ and CD8+ cells averaged about 2.9 ug, ranging from roughly 0.19 to 27.4 ug. CD8+CD57+ expansion was defined as a frequency above the mean frequency observed in healthy subjects.

Genomic DNA was used as template for profiling of TCR beta VDJ combinations and CDR3 sequences. An Illumina HiSeq 2000 was used for TCR repertoire sequencing. Under the source paper's analysis protocol: Repertoires were assessed using TRBV/TRBJ rearrangement plots, CDR3 size and DJ length profiles, and Simpson's diversity index. Whichever DNA sequence was most abundant in the deep sequencing data was defined as the immunodominant clone. CDR3 amino acid sequences were checked for sharing across subjects and were also compared against the VDJdb database and published repertoires. The public reads were run again by TCRdb, first through fastp at Q25 and then through MiXCR, and only productive beta chains were kept. Rows matching on CDR3 protein sequence are summarized as one entry with the most common DNA and genes. The V and J calls and clone size are TCRdb's, not the authors'. Recorded for this sample are fewer than 200,000 distinct CDR3 sequences; over 40% of them occurred a single time. Together, the top ten hold under 2% of the sample.

Expansion of CD8+CD57+ cells had been shown by flow cytometry in the patients chosen for sequencing. All patients had severe acquired aplastic anemia diagnosed by International Study of Aplastic Anemia and Agranulocytosis and Camitta criteria. Patients had received no therapy at the time of blood sampling. In the study, sorted CD4+ and CD8+ blood T cells from patients with severe aplastic anemia and from healthy subjects underwent deep sequencing of TCR repertoires. Patients were enrolled in the USA under clinicaltrials.gov protocols 00001620, 01623167, 00001397, 00071045, 00081523 and 00961064. Ficoll-Paque density gradient centrifugation was used to isolate peripheral blood mononuclear cells. CD4+ and CD8+ T cells were sorted by FACS or magnetic beads before DNA extraction. Overall study results and their limits: Although roughly 29 CD8+ CDR3 sequences were shared by patients and controls, these sequences appeared highly expressed in patients and within the immunodominant clones of patients. No significant difference in CD8+ Simpson's diversity was found between patients and healthy controls (P=0.060).

CDR1 and CDR2, per the germline V gene, are MNHEY and SVGEGT. V sheds 2 bases and J sheds 9 bases, leaving 20 bases between their ends. Measured from the cysteine to the phenylalanine, the CDR3 is 17 residues long. Only the CDR3 DNA is retained, 51 bases long and in frame from the first base. Here the chain combines TRBV6-2 or TRBV6-3 and TRBJ1-6; no confident D gene assignment can be made. The source of this sequence is a human donor with aplastic anemia. Sequencing was carried out using sorted CD4+, CD8+, or CD8+CD57+ T cells (not recorded which) from PBMCs. The nucleotide sequence is TGTGCCAGCAGTTACCTCCGCACCGCCGCGGTTCTTTCACCCCTCCACTTT. It translates to CASSYLRTAAVLSPLHF.